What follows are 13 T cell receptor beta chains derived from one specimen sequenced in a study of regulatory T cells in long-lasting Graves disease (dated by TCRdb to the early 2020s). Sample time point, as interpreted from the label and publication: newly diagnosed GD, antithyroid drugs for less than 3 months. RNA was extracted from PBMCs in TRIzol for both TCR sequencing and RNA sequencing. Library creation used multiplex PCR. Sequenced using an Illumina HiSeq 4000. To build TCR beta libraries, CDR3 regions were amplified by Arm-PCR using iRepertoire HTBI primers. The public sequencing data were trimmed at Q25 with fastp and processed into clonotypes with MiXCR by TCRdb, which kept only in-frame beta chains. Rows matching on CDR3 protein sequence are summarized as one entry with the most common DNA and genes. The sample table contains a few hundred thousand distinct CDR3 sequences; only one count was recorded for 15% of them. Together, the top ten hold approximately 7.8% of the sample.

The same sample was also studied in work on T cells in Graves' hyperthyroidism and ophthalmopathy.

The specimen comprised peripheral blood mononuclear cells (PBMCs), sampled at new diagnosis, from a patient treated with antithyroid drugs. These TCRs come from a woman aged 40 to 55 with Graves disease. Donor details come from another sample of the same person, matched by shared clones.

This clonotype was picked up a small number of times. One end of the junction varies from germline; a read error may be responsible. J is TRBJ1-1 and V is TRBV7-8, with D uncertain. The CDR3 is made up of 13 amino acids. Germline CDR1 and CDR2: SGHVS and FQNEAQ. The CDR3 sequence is CANSLGEAAEAFF. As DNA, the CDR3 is TGTGCCAACAGCTTAGGAGAGGCCGCTGAAGCTTTCTTT.

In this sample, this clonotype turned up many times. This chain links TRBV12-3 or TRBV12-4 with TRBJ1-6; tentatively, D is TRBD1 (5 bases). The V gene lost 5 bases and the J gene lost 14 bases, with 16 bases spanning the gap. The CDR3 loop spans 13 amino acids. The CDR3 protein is CASSPPGRAALHF. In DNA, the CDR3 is TGTGCCAGCAGTCCCCCCGGCAGGGCGGCCCTCCACTTT.

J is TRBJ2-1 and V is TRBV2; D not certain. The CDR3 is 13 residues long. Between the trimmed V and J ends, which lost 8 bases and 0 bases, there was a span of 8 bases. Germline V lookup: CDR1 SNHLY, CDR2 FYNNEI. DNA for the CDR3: TGTGCCAGCGGACCAAGCTCCTACAATGAGCAGTTCTTC. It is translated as CASGPSSYNEQFF. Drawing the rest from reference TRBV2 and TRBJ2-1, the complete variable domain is EPEVTQTPSHQVTQMGQEVILRCVPISNHLYFYWYRQILGQKVEFLVSFYNNEISEKSEIFDDQFSVERPDGSNFTLKIRSTKLEDSAMYFCASGPSSYNEQFFGPGTRLTVL.

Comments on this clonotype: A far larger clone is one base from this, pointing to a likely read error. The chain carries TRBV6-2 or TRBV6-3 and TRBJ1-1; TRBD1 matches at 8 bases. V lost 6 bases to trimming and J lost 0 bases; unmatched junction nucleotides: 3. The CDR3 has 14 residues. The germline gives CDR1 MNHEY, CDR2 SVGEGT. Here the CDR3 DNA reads TGTGCCAGCAGCCGACAGGGGATGAACACTGAAGCTTTCTTT. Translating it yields CASSRQGMNTEAFF.

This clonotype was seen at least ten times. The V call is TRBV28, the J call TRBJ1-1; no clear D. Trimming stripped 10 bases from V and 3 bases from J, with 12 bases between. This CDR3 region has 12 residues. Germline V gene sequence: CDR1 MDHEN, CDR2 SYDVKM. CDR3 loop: CATARRDTEAFF. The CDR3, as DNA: TGTGCCACCGCGCGGCGAGACACTGAAGCTTTCTTT.

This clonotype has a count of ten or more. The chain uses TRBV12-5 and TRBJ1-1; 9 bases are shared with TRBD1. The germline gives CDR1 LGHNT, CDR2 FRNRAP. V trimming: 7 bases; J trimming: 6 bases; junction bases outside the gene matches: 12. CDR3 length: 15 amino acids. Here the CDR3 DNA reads TGTGCTAGTGAACCGGCCCCGGGACAGGGAGCTGAAGCTTTCTTT. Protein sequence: CASEPAPGQGAEAFF.

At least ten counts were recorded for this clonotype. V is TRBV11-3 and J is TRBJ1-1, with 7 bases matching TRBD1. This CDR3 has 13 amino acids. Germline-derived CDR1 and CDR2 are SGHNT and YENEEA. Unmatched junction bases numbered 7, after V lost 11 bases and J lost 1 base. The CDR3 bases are TGTGCCGCCAGGGACAGAGAGAACACTGAAGCTTTCTTT. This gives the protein CAARDRENTEAFF.

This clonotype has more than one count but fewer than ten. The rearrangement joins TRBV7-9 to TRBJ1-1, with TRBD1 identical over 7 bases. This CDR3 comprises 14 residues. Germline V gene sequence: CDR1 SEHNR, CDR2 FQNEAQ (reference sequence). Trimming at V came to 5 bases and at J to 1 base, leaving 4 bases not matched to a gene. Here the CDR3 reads CASSTTGTNTEAFF. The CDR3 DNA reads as TGTGCCAGCAGCACGACAGGGACGAACACTGAAGCTTTCTTT.

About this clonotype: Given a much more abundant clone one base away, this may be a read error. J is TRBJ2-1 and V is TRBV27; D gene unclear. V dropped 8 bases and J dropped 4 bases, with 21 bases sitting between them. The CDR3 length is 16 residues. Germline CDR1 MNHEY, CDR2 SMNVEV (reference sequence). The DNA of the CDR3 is TGTGCCAGCGGTCTATCCGGACCTGAGTCTTACAATGAGCAGTTCTTC. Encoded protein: CASGLSGPESYNEQFF.

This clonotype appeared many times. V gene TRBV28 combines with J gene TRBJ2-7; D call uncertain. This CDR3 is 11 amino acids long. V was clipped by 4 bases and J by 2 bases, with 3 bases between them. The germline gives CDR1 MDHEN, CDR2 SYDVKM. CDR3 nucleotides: TGTGCCAGCAGTTCCCCCTACGAGCAGTACTTC. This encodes CASSSPYEQYF.

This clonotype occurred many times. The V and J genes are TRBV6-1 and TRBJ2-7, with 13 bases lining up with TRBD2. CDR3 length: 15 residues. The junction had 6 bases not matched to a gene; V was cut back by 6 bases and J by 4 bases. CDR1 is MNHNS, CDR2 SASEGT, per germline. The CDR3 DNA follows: TGTGCCAGCAGACCCGGACTAGCGGGAGCTTACGAGCAGTACTTC. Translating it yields CASRPGLAGAYEQYF.

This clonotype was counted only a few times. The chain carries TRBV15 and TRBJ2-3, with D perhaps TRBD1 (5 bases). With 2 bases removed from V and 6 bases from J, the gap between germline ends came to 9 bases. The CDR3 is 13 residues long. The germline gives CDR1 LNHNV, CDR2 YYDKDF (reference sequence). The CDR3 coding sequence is TGTGCCACCAGCAGATCCCCAGGGGATACGCAGTATTTT. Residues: CATSRSPGDTQYF.

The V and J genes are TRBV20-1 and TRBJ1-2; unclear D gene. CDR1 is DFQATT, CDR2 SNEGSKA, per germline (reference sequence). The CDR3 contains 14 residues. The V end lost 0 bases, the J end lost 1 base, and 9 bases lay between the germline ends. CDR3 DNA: TGCAGTGCTAGAGATCATGCCAGTAACTATGGCTACACCTTC. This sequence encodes CSARDHASNYGYTF.